The 28 T cell receptor beta chains in this list originate from one sample, sequenced in a study of quantifying T cell responses using KT2 cells. Study details: TCR alpha and beta constant-region primers primed reverse transcription of RNA.

An oligo carrying a UMI was ligated to the cDNA 3' end. First-round PCR used 4 cycles and beta primers RC1.1 and RC1.2 covering TRBC1 and TRBC2. TCRdb re-analysed the UMI-ligation and nested PCR reads in MiXCR, keeping a single row per CDR3 protein. The sample lists over 55,000 distinct CDR3 sequences, about 12% occurring once. Sequenced: PBMCs spiked with cells of the T cell clone KT2. These receptors were taken from a human donor.

The chain is built from TRBV6-5 and TRBJ2-6; 7 nucleotides align to TRBD2. The germline CDR1 and CDR2 sequences are MNHEY and SVGAGI. The CDR3 length is 19 residues. J lost 4 bases, V lost 7 bases, and 19 bases had no gene match. The CDR3 sequence is CASTELGSGDGSGANVLTF. CDR3 in DNA: TGTGCCAGCACCGAGTTAGGAAGCGGGGATGGCTCCGGGGCCAACGTCCTGACTTTC.

This clonotype was observed a few times. This sequence joins TRBV5-1 and TRBJ2-3; 7 nucleotides align to TRBD1. V shed 3 bases and J 5 bases; nucleotides not matched to a gene: 9. The CDR3 is 15 residues long. CDR1 and CDR2 (germline): SGHRS, YFSETQ. CDR3 bases: TGCGCCAGCAGCTCCCTACGGGGACAGAGAGATACGCAGTATTTT. This gives the protein CASSSLRGQRDTQYF. The whole variable domain, filled in from reference TRBV5-1 and TRBJ2-3, reads KAGVTQTPRYLIKTRGQQVTLSCSPISGHRSVSWYQQTPGQGLQFLFEYFSETQRNKGNFPGRFSGRQFSNSRSEMNVSTLELGDSALYLCASSSLRGQRDTQYFGPGTRLTVL.

The chain joins TRBV5-1 to TRBJ1-2; TRBD1 is a possible D gene (6 bases). CDR1 is SGHRS and CDR2 is YFSETQ in the germline V gene. The CDR3 has 18 amino acids. V was clipped by 2 bases and J by 3 bases, with 23 bases between them. CDR3 residues: CASSLYSTGSGIDYGYTF. CDR3 nucleotide sequence: TGCGCCAGCAGCTTATATTCTACAGGGAGCGGAATCGACTATGGCTACACCTTC.

This chain joins TRBV5-1 and TRBJ2-5; D remains unclear. The germline V gene encodes CDR1 SGHRS and CDR2 YFSETQ. V lost 0 bases and J lost 11, with 11 bases in between. CDR3 length equals 12 residues. The CDR3 here is CASSLDGTSQYF. CDR3 bases: TGCGCCAGCAGCTTGGACGGCACCTCTCAGTACTTC. The full variable domain, rest sourced from reference TRBV5-1 and TRBJ2-5, is KAGVTQTPRYLIKTRGQQVTLSCSPISGHRSVSWYQQTPGQGLQFLFEYFSETQRNKGNFPGRFSGRQFSNSRSEMNVSTLELGDSALYLCASSLDGTSQYFGPGTRLLVL.

This clonotype was picked up a small number of times. This chain links TRBV5-6 with TRBJ1-1; D call uncertain. V dropped 1 base and J dropped 0 bases, with 1 base sitting between them. The CDR3 runs to 12 residues. From germline, CDR1 is SGHDT and CDR2 YYEEEE. For the CDR3, the DNA is TGTGCCAGCAGCTTGATGAACACTGAAGCTTTCTTT. This gives the protein CASSLMNTEAFF.

This clonotype has more than one count but fewer than ten. The V gene is TRBV29-1, the J gene TRBJ1-2; D is unresolved. Germline values: CDR1 SQVTM, CDR2 ANQGSEA. Between the trimmed V and J ends, which lost 3 bases and 3 bases, there was a span of 5 bases. The CDR3 sequence is 11 residues long. CDR3 bases: TGCAGCGTTGAGGAGTACTATGGCTACACCTTC. Translation: CSVEEYYGYTF.

This clonotype was seen a few times. The chain combines TRBV21-1 with TRBJ1-1. TRBV21-1 is marked as a pseudogene. CDR3 length equals 9 residues. CDR3 bases: TGTGCCAGCAGCAAACAGGCTTTCTTT. Translation gives CASSKQAFF.

This clonotype showed up just a few times. This chain uses TRBV4-2 with TRBJ2-7, with 13 bases that match TRBD2. V lost 4 bases to trimming and J lost 5 bases; unmatched junction nucleotides: 5. Germline V gene lookup returns CDR1 LGHNA and CDR2 YNFKEQ. There are 15 residues in the CDR3. The CDR3 protein is CASSLRLAGGHEQYF. The CDR3 DNA is TGTGCCAGCAGCCTCCGACTAGCGGGGGGCCACGAGCAGTACTTC.

This clonotype came up many times. This chain uses TRBV20-1 with TRBJ2-7; D is undetermined. This CDR3 is 14 amino acids long. Trimming pared 6 bases from V and 1 base from J, leaving 16 bases between. Germline-derived CDR1 and CDR2 are DFQATT and SNEGSKA (reference sequence). Here the CDR3 reads CSAAAGDQSYEQYF. In nucleotides, the CDR3 is TGCAGTGCGGCCGCCGGTGACCAGTCCTACGAGCAGTACTTC.

The gene calls are TRBV7-9 and TRBJ2-3; 8 bases align to TRBD1. V lost 3 bases to trimming and J lost 2 bases; unmatched junction nucleotides: 7. CDR3 length: 16 residues. CDR1 is SEHNR and CDR2 is FQNEAQ in the germline V gene (reference sequence). CDR3 sequence (DNA): TGTGCCAGCAGCTTTAAGGACAGGGCGAACACAGATACGCAGTATTTT. Amino acids: CASSFKDRANTDTQYF.

This clonotype turned up a few times. V is TRBV12-3 or TRBV12-4 and J is TRBJ1-2; D is uncertain. V was clipped by 5 bases and J by 1 base, with 14 bases between them. The length of the CDR3 is 15 residues. CDR3 region: CASSPPNRNNYGYTF. The CDR3 coding sequence is TGTGCCAGCAGTCCCCCTAACAGAAATAACTATGGCTACACCTTC.

The V gene is TRBV24-1, the J gene TRBJ2-7; D uncertain. Trimming pared 5 bases from V and 5 bases from J, leaving 15 bases between. This CDR3 is built from 14 residues. Per the germline V gene, CDR1 is KGHDR and CDR2 is SFDVKD. CDR3 region: CATSAEKRRHEQYF. The CDR3 region has the DNA TGTGCCACCAGTGCGGAAAAAAGAAGGCACGAGCAGTACTTC.

The rearrangement joins TRBV20-1 to TRBJ2-1; 7 positions match TRBD2. CDR1 and CDR2 from the germline V gene are DFQATT and SNEGSKA (reference sequence). The CDR3 is 13 residues long. V lost 7 bases, J lost 6 bases, and 9 bases stayed unmatched. CDR3 residues: CSGGPAGSNEQFF. The CDR3 DNA sequence: TGCAGTGGAGGCCCAGCGGGAAGCAATGAGCAGTTCTTC.

This clonotype was observed a handful of times. V is TRBV2 and J is TRBJ2-3, with unresolved D. The CDR3 has 11 amino acids. Trimming cost V 8 bases and J 6 bases, with 9 bases left between them. CDR1 SNHLY and CDR2 FYNNEI come from the germline V gene. The CDR3 is CASLLLDTQYF. The CDR3 DNA sequence: TGTGCCAGCCTATTATTGGATACGCAGTATTTT.

This clonotype was seen only a few times. This chain connects TRBV12-3 or TRBV12-4 to TRBJ1-1; TRBD1 might be the D (6 bases). Trimming cost V 2 bases and J 1 base, with 11 bases left between them. This CDR3 has 15 amino acids. In DNA form, the CDR3 reads TGTGCCAGCAGTTTAATGGGGGGCGGGAACACTGAAGCTTTCTTT. Amino acids: CASSLMGGGNTEAFF.

This chain connects TRBV28 to TRBJ1-2; unclear D gene. The CDR3 has 12 amino acids. Deletions cut 6 bases from V and 4 bases from J, with 9 bases between. The germline CDR1 and CDR2 sequences are MDHEN and SYDVKM. CDR3 sequence (DNA): TGTGCCAGCAGGACGGCGAGCTATGGCTACACCTTC. Translating it yields CASRTASYGYTF.

This clonotype has a handful of counts. The chain links TRBV6-4 to TRBJ1-2; D not resolved. This CDR3 is 14 amino acids long. V was cut by 8 bases and J by 3 bases, with 16 bases left in between. Germline V CDR1 and CDR2: MRHNA, SNTAGT. CDR3 in DNA: TGTGCCAGCCTTGGTGTGGGGTTCGACTATGGCTACACCTTC. Amino acid sequence: CASLGVGFDYGYTF.

This clonotype was seen a few times. CDR3 in amino acids: CASSPGNLNTEAFF. The CDR3 DNA reads TGTGCCAGCAGTCCGGGGAACTTGAACACTGAAGCTTTCTTT. The chain uses TRBV28 and TRBJ1-1; D is unclear. The CDR3 is 14 residues long. From germline, CDR1 is MDHEN and CDR2 SYDVKM. V was trimmed by 5 bases and J by 0 bases, leaving 10 bases between them.

There are a few counts of this clonotype. V is TRBV27 and J is TRBJ1-5; D is undetermined. The CDR3 consists of 14 residues. Germline assignment: CDR1 MNHEY and CDR2 SMNVEV (reference sequence). The V gene lost 2 bases and the J gene lost 3 bases, with 8 bases spanning the gap. CDR3 loop: CASSLGPTNQPQHF. The CDR3 DNA reads as TGTGCCAGCAGTTTAGGCCCAACCAATCAGCCCCAGCATTTT.

This clonotype has ten or more counts. The chain uses TRBV12-3 or TRBV12-4 and TRBJ2-1, with 16 bases fitting TRBD2. J was trimmed by 8 bases and V by 6 bases; bases with no gene match: 16. CDR3 size: 19 residues. CDR3 sequence (DNA): TGTGCCAGCAGCCCCATCGGGGGGGGGACTAGCGGGGGGGTCGATGAGCAGTTCTTC. This translates into CASSPIGGGTSGGVDEQFF.

This clonotype turned up a few times. The chain joins TRBV10-2 to TRBJ1-1; TRBD1 might be the D (6 bases). The CDR3 sequence is 17 residues long. Germline loops: CDR1 WSHSY, CDR2 SAAADI. V lost 7 bases and J 1 base, leaving 22 bases between the germline ends. This chain's CDR3 is CASNKGGTGQRNTEAFF. CDR3 nucleotides: TGCGCCAGCAATAAGGGGGGAACCGGACAAAGGAACACTGAAGCTTTCTTT.

The gene calls are TRBV6-1 and TRBJ2-5, with D uncertain. Germline V CDR1 and CDR2: MNHNS, SASEGT. The germline V and J ends were trimmed by 2 bases and 5 bases, with 6 bases remaining between them. The CDR3 spans 12 residues. The CDR3 loop reads CASSETRETQYF. CDR3 coding DNA: TGTGCCAGCAGTGAAACGAGGGAGACCCAGTACTTC.

This clonotype was counted only a few times. This chain connects TRBV7-9 to TRBJ2-5; a weak D match, TRBD2 (6 bases). Trimming took off 0 bases at V and 1 base at J, with 12 bases between the two ends. The CDR3 runs to 16 residues. In germline, CDR1 is SEHNR, CDR2 FQNEAQ (reference sequence). This CDR3 reads CASSLAYGSRQETQYF. As DNA, the CDR3 is TGTGCCAGCAGCTTAGCCTACGGGAGCCGCCAAGAGACCCAGTACTTC. Combining the CDR3 with reference TRBV7-9 and TRBJ2-5 gives the whole variable domain DTGVSQNPRHKITKRGQNVTFRCDPISEHNRLYWYRQTLGQGPEFLTYFQNEAQLEKSRLLSDRFSAERPKGSFSTLEIQRTEQGDSAMYLCASSLAYGSRQETQYFGPGTRLLVL.

The genes are TRBV2 and TRBJ2-1; 11 nucleotides line up with TRBD2. The CDR3 spans 18 residues. Germline V gene sequence: CDR1 SNHLY, CDR2 FYNNEI. V lost 4 bases, J lost 8 bases, and 16 bases stayed unmatched. The CDR3 region has the DNA TGTGCCAGCAGTGTGGAGACTAGCGGGGTGACGAGACGCGATGAGCAGTTCTTC. Translated: CASSVETSGVTRRDEQFF.

This clonotype occurred a few times. This rearrangement joins TRBV20-1 to TRBJ1-5; no reliable D call. CDR1 and CDR2 (germline): DFQATT, SNEGSKA (reference sequence). Between the trimmed V and J ends, which lost 0 bases and 3 bases, there was a span of 12 bases. The length of the CDR3 is 15 residues. The CDR3 here is CSAREIGRSNQPQHF. The CDR3 DNA reads as TGCAGTGCTAGAGAAATCGGACGGTCCAATCAGCCCCAGCATTTT.

The V gene is TRBV12-3 or TRBV12-4, the J gene TRBJ2-1; the D call may be TRBD1 or TRBD2 (5 bases each). The CDR3 has 12 residues. The germline V and J ends were trimmed by 3 bases and 8 bases, with 8 bases remaining between them. The CDR3: CASSFLGHEQFF. For the CDR3, the DNA is TGTGCCAGCAGTTTCTTGGGACATGAGCAGTTCTTC.

This clonotype was recorded at least ten times. DNA of the CDR3: TGTGCCAGCAGCTTAAGCCTTCGGACAGGGGTTCGAGGCACAGATACGCAGTATTTT. It encodes CASSLSLRTGVRGTDTQYF. The V gene is TRBV7-9, the J gene TRBJ2-3; 9 bases line up with TRBD1. From germline, CDR1 is SEHNR and CDR2 FQNEAQ (reference sequence). CDR3 length equals 19 residues. The V segment lost 2 bases and the J segment 1 base; nucleotides outside the gene matches: 13. The full variable domain, in which reference TRBV7-9 and TRBJ2-3 provide the parts outside the CDR3, is DTGVSQNPRHKITKRGQNVTFRCDPISEHNRLYWYRQTLGQGPEFLTYFQNEAQLEKSRLLSDRFSAERPKGSFSTLEIQRTEQGDSAMYLCASSLSLRTGVRGTDTQYFGPGTRLTVL.

In this sample, this clonotype turned up a few times. V usage is TRBV7-9 and J usage is TRBJ1-1; D may be TRBD1 (5 bases). CDR3 length: 14 amino acids. The V end was cut by 1 base, the J end by 6 bases, with 12 bases between. Germline CDR1 SEHNR, CDR2 FQNEAQ (reference sequence). The CDR3 nucleotides read TGTGCCAGCAGCTTAGAAAGGGGAAGGGCTGAAGCTTTCTTT. Translation: CASSLERGRAEAFF.